The clone carrying this TCR beta chain has only one observation. This entry comes from a study of blood T cell repertoires in COVID-19. Study as a whole: Acute and convalescent COVID-19 specimens originated in the United States, Italy and Spain. In each case, the material was cDNA or gDNA derived from T cells, B-cell-depleted T cells, or PBMCs.

V shed 3 bases and J 7 bases; nucleotides not matched to a gene: 8. Germline V gene data show CDR1 as LGHDT and CDR2 as YNNKEL (reference sequence). The CDR3 spans 14 residues. The study recruited people aged 18 to 89 years across 20 to 30 US areas. Methods used by the authors: Reference gene primer amplification in the assay estimated nucleated cell counts. TCRdb's copy holds only in-frame clones and misses some; the assay was immunoSEQ multiplex PCR. V and J calls and clone size follow that table, whereas D and trimming were derived from the DNA. The sample includes 350,000 to 550,000 clones, 70% to 90% of them seen just once.

The receptor's source is a woman between 18 and 30 years old with acute COVID-19. This chain connects TRBV3-1 (or the pseudogene TRBV3-2) to TRBJ1-2, with 7 positions matching TRBD1. The source material was PBMCs or T cells enriched from blood (not recorded which). The CDR3 coding sequence is TGTGCCAGCAGCCACTTCCAGGGGGTTCGTGGCTACACCTTC. It encodes CASSHFQGVRGYTF.